These 23 T cell receptor beta chains were sequenced from one sample in a study of cutaneous CD30+ T cell lymphoproliferative disorder and hepatitis E. This table comes from immunoSEQ multiplex PCR, and its TCRdb copy is limited to in-frame clones, with some not included. The sample holds some 7,200 clones, around 74% seen once. Sequencing was carried out using blood. The source of these receptors is a human donor with a cutaneous T cell lymphoproliferative disorder associated with hepatitis E virus.

The chain couples TRBV5-1 to TRBJ2-5; D is ambiguous. This CDR3 has 14 amino acids. Deletions cut 0 bases from V and 5 bases from J, with 11 bases between. CDR1 is SGHRS and CDR2 is YFSETQ in the germline V gene. This chain's CDR3 is CASSLDTGSETQYF. The CDR3 DNA reads TGCGCCAGCAGCTTGGATACGGGTTCGGAGACCCAGTACTTC.

The chain couples TRBV19 to TRBJ1-1, with D maybe TRBD1 (6 bases). There are 17 residues in the CDR3. Trimming cost V 4 bases and J 3 bases, with 21 bases left between them. Germline lookup yields CDR1 LNHDA and CDR2 SQIVND (reference sequence). In nucleotides, the CDR3 is TGTGCCAGTAGTACCACCGGGACAAGCCTATCGGACACTGAAGCTTTCTTT. Protein sequence: CASSTTGTSLSDTEAFF.

V gene TRBV7-2 combines with J gene TRBJ2-5, with 12 bases aligning to TRBD1. V was pared by 6 bases and J by 9 bases, with 11 bases of the junction left unmatched. Germline V gives CDR1 SGHTA, CDR2 FQGNSA. CDR3 length: 15 amino acids. The CDR3 bases are TGTGCCAGCAGTTCCGGGACAGGGGGCCGAAGCCCCCAGTACTTC. Translating gives CASSSGTGGRSPQYF.

J is TRBJ2-7 and V is TRBV5-1, with a tentative D call TRBD1 (6 bases). Looked up from germline, CDR1 is SGHRS and CDR2 is YFSETQ. CDR3 size: 16 residues. V lost 0 bases to trimming and J lost 0 bases, with 13 bases between them. For the CDR3, the DNA is TGCGCCAGCAGCTTGGCTTCCGGACAGCTCTCCTACGAGCAGTACTTC. Residues: CASSLASGQLSYEQYF.

The chain combines TRBV9 with TRBJ2-2; D may be TRBD1 or TRBD2 (7 bases each). Trimming removed 1 base at V and 3 bases at J, with 10 bases between. Germline values: CDR1 SGDLS, CDR2 YYNGEE. The CDR3 covers 15 residues. The CDR3 here is CASSVSGGDTGELFF. Here the CDR3 DNA reads TGTGCCAGCAGCGTATCAGGGGGGGACACCGGGGAGCTGTTTTTT.

The chain joins TRBV19 to TRBJ1-6, with 10 positions matching TRBD1. CDR1 and CDR2 from the germline V gene are LNHDA and SQIVND (reference sequence). V lost 6 bases and J lost 8; bases outside the gene matches: 7. This CDR3 contains 15 residues. The CDR3 spells CASRQTGTGDSPLHF. CDR3 DNA sequence: TGTGCCAGTAGGCAAACCGGGACAGGGGATTCACCCCTCCACTTT.

This clone turned up a few times. The chain is built from TRBV19 and TRBJ1-1; D unresolved. Trimming took off 3 bases at V and 2 bases at J, with 10 bases between the two ends. The CDR3 consists of 14 residues. CDR1 LNHDA and CDR2 SQIVND come from the germline V gene (reference sequence). The DNA for the CDR3 is TGTGCCAGTAGTATGAAGCGGTTAAACACTGAAGCTTTCTTT. It specifies CASSMKRLNTEAFF.

The V and J genes are TRBV28 and TRBJ2-7, with D perhaps matching TRBD1 or TRBD2 (6 bases each). This CDR3 has 16 residues. Germline loops: CDR1 MDHEN, CDR2 SYDVKM. V was pared by 6 bases and J by 0 bases, with 18 bases between. CDR3 region: CASSGGGGEVSYEQYF. CDR3 DNA sequence: TGTGCCAGCAGCGGGGGCGGTGGGGAGGTCTCCTACGAGCAGTACTTC.

The DNA of the CDR3 is TGTGCCAGTAGTATCGGGACAGGGGGAACAGATACGCAGTATTTT. It yields the protein CASSIGTGGTDTQYF. V and J are TRBV19 and TRBJ2-3, with 11 positions matching TRBD1. CDR3 length: 15 residues. Germline CDR1 is LNHDA and CDR2 is SQIVND (reference sequence). V lost 3 bases to trimming and J lost 3 bases; unmatched junction nucleotides: 2.

The chain links TRBV28 to TRBJ1-5, with no clear D. Trimming took off 7 bases at V and 4 bases at J, with 20 bases between the two ends. This CDR3 has 16 residues. The V gene's germline CDR1 is MDHEN and CDR2 SYDVKM. The CDR3 reads CASTTPGSYLNQPQHF. The CDR3 DNA follows: TGTGCCAGCACCACTCCAGGCAGTTACTTGAATCAGCCCCAGCATTTT.

The chain has TRBV11-2 and TRBJ2-7; no clear D. The germline V gene has CDR1 SGHAT and CDR2 FQNNGV. The CDR3 is made up of 12 amino acids. Trimming left V 3 bases short and J 0 bases short, with 3 bases between. The CDR3 loop reads CASSFASYEQYF. The CDR3 bases are TGTGCCAGCAGCTTCGCCTCCTACGAGCAGTACTTC. Combining the CDR3 with reference TRBV11-2 and TRBJ2-7 gives the whole variable domain EAGVAQSPRYKIIEKRQSVAFWCNPISGHATLYWYQQILGQGPKLLIQFQNNGVVDDSQLPKDRFSAERLKGVDSTLKIQPAKLEDSAVYLCASSFASYEQYFGPGTRLTVT.

This chain connects TRBV5-1 to TRBJ2-7, with a weak D call TRBD1 (6 bases). The germline CDR1 and CDR2 sequences are SGHRS and YFSETQ. The CDR3 is 13 amino acids. V was trimmed by 6 bases and J by 0 bases, leaving 10 bases between them. The CDR3 DNA reads as TGCGCCAGCACCCAGACAGGCTCCTACGAGCAGTACTTC. Its protein product is CASTQTGSYEQYF.

The chain uses TRBV11-2 and TRBJ2-7; 8 bases map to TRBD1. The V gene's germline CDR1 is SGHAT and CDR2 FQNNGV. The CDR3 runs to 13 residues. The trim removed 1 base at V and 6 bases at J, leaving 2 bases unmatched. The CDR3: CASSLGTGGEQYF. The CDR3 coding sequence is TGTGCCAGCAGCTTAGGTACAGGGGGCGAGCAGTACTTC.

The chain employs TRBV5-4 and TRBJ2-6, with D maybe TRBD1 (5 bases). The V end lost 2 bases, the J end lost 0 bases, and 12 bases lay between the germline ends. This CDR3 spans 17 amino acids. Germline V gene sequence: CDR1 SGHNT, CDR2 YYREEE (reference sequence). Written as DNA, the CDR3 is TGTGCCAGCAGCTTCGATACAGGTTCCTCTGGGGCCAACGTCCTGACTTTC. Protein product: CASSFDTGSSGANVLTF.

This chain uses TRBV7-2 with TRBJ2-1, with D possibly matching TRBD2 (6 bases). This CDR3 has 14 residues. V was clipped by 5 bases and J by 9 bases, with 17 bases between them. CDR1 and CDR2 from the germline V gene are SGHTA and FQGNSA. This CDR3 reads CASSLRDSAGEQFF. The CDR3 nucleotides read TGTGCCAGCAGCCTCCGGGACTCCGCAGGTGAGCAGTTCTTC.

This rearrangement joins TRBV13 to TRBJ2-7; D is unclear. Trimming shortened V by 10 bases and J by 6 bases, and 19 bases separated the two germline ends. Germline loops: CDR1 PRHDT, CDR2 FYEKMQ (reference sequence). This CDR3 has 13 amino acids. This chain's CDR3 is CATMNSRFGEQYF. Here the CDR3 DNA reads TGTGCCACCATGAACAGCAGGTTTGGCGAGCAGTACTTC.

The chain employs TRBV5-6 and TRBJ1-1; the D is unclear. The V gene's germline CDR1 is SGHDT and CDR2 YYEEEE. Trimming took off 3 bases at V and 4 bases at J, with 13 bases between the two ends. The CDR3 has 14 amino acids. This CDR3 is CASSWMVKGTEAFF. The CDR3, as DNA: TGTGCCAGCAGCTGGATGGTCAAGGGCACTGAAGCTTTCTTT.

The genes are TRBV29-1 and TRBJ1-2; the D gene is possibly TRBD1 (6 bases). Germline assignment: CDR1 SQVTM and CDR2 ANQGSEA. The CDR3 is made up of 13 amino acids. The germline V and J ends were trimmed by 8 bases and 8 bases, with 21 bases remaining between them. For the CDR3, the DNA is TGCAGCTTCCGACAGGTGAACGAGAGGGGCTACACCTTC. Its protein is CSFRQVNERGYTF.

The chain has TRBV9 and TRBJ2-2; 7 bases align to TRBD2. This CDR3 contains 16 residues. In germline, CDR1 is SGDLS, CDR2 YYNGEE. After removal of 2 bases from V and 0 bases from J, the junction contained 4 bases not matched to a gene. Written as DNA, the CDR3 is TGTGCCAGCAGCGTTTGTCTAGCGGCGAACACCGGGGAGCTGTTTTTT. This encodes CASSVCLAANTGELFF.

The chain joins TRBV27 to TRBJ2-7; possible D gene TRBD2, 6 bases. Per the germline V gene, CDR1 is MNHEY and CDR2 is SMNVEV (reference sequence). Trimming took off 5 bases at V and 5 bases at J, with 19 bases between the two ends. The length of the CDR3 is 15 residues. The CDR3 nucleotides read TGTGCCAGCAGTCCCACGGCACCGTCGGGAGACGAGCAGTACTTC. Translation: CASSPTAPSGDEQYF.

The rearrangement links TRBV27 to TRBJ2-3; perhaps TRBD2 as D (6 bases). The CDR3 has 13 residues. Germline CDR1 and CDR2: MNHEY and SMNVEV (reference sequence). The ends were cut back, 8 bases at V and 1 base at J, with 10 bases in the middle. The CDR3 DNA follows: TGTGCCAGCCGCGGGACTCGCACAGATACGCAGTATTTT. Translated, it gives CASRGTRTDTQYF.

The J gene is TRBJ1-4, the V gene TRBV2; 7 positions agree with TRBD1. The CDR3 spans 14 residues. Germline values: CDR1 SNHLY, CDR2 FYNNEI. V dropped 6 bases and J dropped 13; count of bases not matched to a gene: 14. CDR3 residues: CASRTTGDGERLFF. The DNA for the CDR3 is TGTGCCAGCAGGACTACAGGGGATGGTGAGAGACTGTTTTTT.

CDR3 coding DNA: TGTGCCAGCAGTCCCCAACCCGGGGGGCACTCCTACGAGCAGTACTTC. Protein product: CASSPQPGGHSYEQYF. The chain joins TRBV28 to TRBJ2-7; a possible D gene is TRBD2 (7 bases). Trimming shortened V by 5 bases and J by 0 bases, and 17 bases separated the two germline ends. CDR1 and CDR2 (germline): MDHEN, SYDVKM. The length of the CDR3 is 16 residues.